This TCR beta chain is drawn from a study of T cells in Graves' hyperthyroidism and ophthalmopathy. This clonotype was picked up many times. RNA transcripts yielded amplified TCR beta CDR3 regions. The HTBI primer set served for first-round RT-PCR of the TCR CDR3. TCRdb itself ran the multiplex PCR reads through MiXCR, one entry per CDR3 protein. Altogether more than 300,000 distinct CDR3 sequences are present, approximately 18% being singletons, with the ten largest covering around a third. Ahead of any ophthalmopathy symptoms, the blood sample was obtained at the first diagnosis of hyperthyroidism. Trimming left V 4 bases short and J 7 bases short, with 5 bases between. Germline CDR1 SNHLY, CDR2 FYNNEI. There are 11 residues in the CDR3.

Sequencing was done on a sample of blood. The TCR originated in a woman aged 30 to 39 with Graves' hyperthyroidism that later progressed to Graves' ophthalmopathy. The rearrangement joins TRBV2 to TRBJ2-1; no definite D call. The CDR3 is CASSGLNEQFF. The CDR3 DNA reads TGTGCCAGCAGTGGTTTGAATGAGCAGTTCTTC.